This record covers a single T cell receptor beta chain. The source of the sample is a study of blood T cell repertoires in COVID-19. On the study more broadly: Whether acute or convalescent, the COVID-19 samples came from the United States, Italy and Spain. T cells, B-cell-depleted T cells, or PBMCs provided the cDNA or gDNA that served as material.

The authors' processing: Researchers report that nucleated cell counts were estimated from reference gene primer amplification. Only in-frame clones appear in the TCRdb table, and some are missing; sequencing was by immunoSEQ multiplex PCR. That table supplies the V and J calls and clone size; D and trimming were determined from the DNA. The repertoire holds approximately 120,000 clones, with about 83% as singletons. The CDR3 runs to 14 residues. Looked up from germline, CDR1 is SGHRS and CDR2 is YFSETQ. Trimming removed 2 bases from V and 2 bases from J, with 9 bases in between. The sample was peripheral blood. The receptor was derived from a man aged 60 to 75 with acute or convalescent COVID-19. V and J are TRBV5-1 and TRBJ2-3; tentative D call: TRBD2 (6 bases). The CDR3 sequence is CASSFAGSTDTQYF. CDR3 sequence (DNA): TGCGCCAGCAGCTTTGCGGGATCCACAGATACGCAGTATTTT.